This T cell receptor (beta chain) was retrieved from a study of T cell responses to AZD1222 COVID-19 vaccine. Trimming cost V 0 bases and J 2 bases, with 10 bases left between them. The V gene's germline CDR1 is MNHEY and CDR2 SVGEGT. This CDR3 spans 15 amino acids. Only in-frame clones appear in the TCRdb table, and some are missing; sequencing was by immunoSEQ multiplex PCR. The sample includes over 120,000 clones. V gene TRBV6-2 or TRBV6-3 combines with J gene TRBJ1-2; D is perhaps TRBD1 (5 bases). Material: peripheral blood. The clonotype originates from an adult in good health. The CDR3 DNA reads as TGTGCCAGCAGTTACTCGATAGACAGCAACTATGGCTACACCTTC. As protein: CASSYSIDSNYGYTF.